Presented here are 27 T cell receptor beta chains from one specimen sequenced in a study of blood T cells in healthy people across ages (dated by TCRdb to the mid-2010s). Receptor amplification or capture employed 5' RACE. TCRdb names Illumina HiSeq 2500 as the instrument used. A second roughly 7 to 11 cycle PCR used a sample-barcoded 5' primer and a J-beta primer mix. Through fastp at Q25 and MiXCR, TCRdb rebuilt clones from the public reads, retaining in-frame beta chains. Entries that share a CDR3 protein sequence are merged under the most common genes and DNA. The sample contains 800,000 or so distinct CDR3 sequences, more than 20% of them found a single time. More than 3% of the sample comes from the top ten. The sample was also linked to a second study, of T cells of mothers and their children.

The specimen was blood. These receptors were taken from a boy between 10 and 17 years old in good health.

The chain recombines TRBV7-2 with TRBJ2-5, with 8 bases aligning to TRBD2. In germline, CDR1 is SGHTA, CDR2 FQGNSA. The ends lost 5 bases at V and 4 bases at J; junction bases unmatched: 9. The CDR3 totals 15 residues. This chain's CDR3 is CASSLQSGGGETQYF. CDR3 in DNA: TGTGCCAGCAGCCTCCAAAGCGGGGGTGGAGAGACCCAGTACTTC.

V usage is TRBV29-1 and J usage is TRBJ2-5, with 9 bases that match TRBD2. The germline CDR1 and CDR2 sequences are SQVTM and ANQGSEA. V was clipped by 7 bases and J by 0 bases; unmatched bases: 0. This CDR3 is 12 amino acids long. CDR3 nucleotides: TGCAGCGGACTAGCGGACCAAGAGACCCAGTACTTC. As protein: CSGLADQETQYF.

This chain links TRBV12-3 or TRBV12-4 with TRBJ2-5, with D tentatively TRBD1 or TRBD2 (5 bases each). The end of the DNA aligns better with TRBJ2-7, so the J call may be wrong. The length of the CDR3 is 13 residues. The CDR3 is CASRSGTSYEQYF. The DNA for the CDR3 is TGTGCCAGCAGGTCCGGGACCTCCTACGAGCAGTACTTC.

The J gene is TRBJ2-3, the V gene TRBV4-3, with a possible D match to TRBD1 (5 bases). This CDR3 contains 17 residues. Trimming took off 0 bases at V and 7 bases at J, with 20 bases between the two ends. From germline, CDR1 is LGHNA and CDR2 YSLEER. The CDR3 sequence: CASSQDVIDRMANTQYF. The DNA for the CDR3 is TGCGCCAGCAGCCAAGACGTCATTGACAGAATGGCAAATACGCAGTATTTT.

This clonotype showed up just a few times. The chain employs TRBV10-3 and TRBJ2-7; the D gene is possibly TRBD2 (6 bases). V was shortened by 5 bases and J by 7 bases, with 15 bases between the two germline ends. This CDR3 comprises 13 residues. Germline values: CDR1 ENHRY, CDR2 SYGVKD. CDR3 sequence reads: CAISYSLATEQYF. The DNA of the CDR3 is TGTGCCATCAGTTACAGCCTAGCGACGGAGCAGTACTTC.

The J gene is TRBJ1-4, the V gene TRBV11-2; the D is unclear. With 2 bases removed from V and 8 bases from J, the gap between germline ends came to 18 bases. CDR1 SGHAT and CDR2 FQNNGV come from the germline V gene. The CDR3 runs to 16 residues. The DNA for the CDR3 is TGTGCCAGCAGCTTATTAATTCGTCCGGATCCGGAAAAACTGTTTTTT. This encodes CASSLLIRPDPEKLFF. Full variable domain (remainder filled in from reference TRBV11-2 and TRBJ1-4): EAGVAQSPRYKIIEKRQSVAFWCNPISGHATLYWYQQILGQGPKLLIQFQNNGVVDDSQLPKDRFSAERLKGVDSTLKIQPAKLEDSAVYLCASSLLIRPDPEKLFFGSGTQLSVL.

The V call is TRBV29-1, the J call TRBJ1-1; possible D gene TRBD1, 6 bases. V lost 6 bases to trimming and J lost 5 bases, with 28 bases between them. This CDR3 region has 17 residues. The V gene's germline CDR1 is SQVTM and CDR2 ANQGSEA. The CDR3 nucleotides read TGCAGCGTCGGGGGTCTGCCGGGACACAATCAGGGGACTGAAGCTTTCTTT. Residues: CSVGGLPGHNQGTEAFF.

The chain couples TRBV7-9 to TRBJ1-2; D perhaps matches TRBD1 (5 bases). Germline V gene sequence: CDR1 SEHNR, CDR2 FQNEAQ (reference sequence). The germline V and J ends were trimmed by 1 base and 7 bases, with 13 bases remaining between them. The CDR3 sequence is 14 residues long. The CDR3 loop reads CASSLGGQFGGYTF. CDR3 coding DNA: TGTGCCAGCAGCTTAGGAGGACAATTTGGTGGCTACACCTTC.

The chain recombines TRBV7-9 with TRBJ2-4; possible D gene TRBD2, 6 bases. Germline V gives CDR1 SEHNR, CDR2 FQNEAQ (reference sequence). The CDR3 runs to 16 residues. V was pared by 2 bases and J by 1 base, with 12 bases between. This CDR3 reads CASSLKVAGAKNIQYF. The CDR3, as DNA: TGTGCCAGCAGCTTAAAGGTGGCGGGGGCCAAAAACATTCAGTACTTC. Together with reference TRBV7-9 and TRBJ2-4, the CDR3 gives the full variable domain: DTGVSQNPRHKITKRGQNVTFRCDPISEHNRLYWYRQTLGQGPEFLTYFQNEAQLEKSRLLSDRFSAERPKGSFSTLEIQRTEQGDSAMYLCASSLKVAGAKNIQYFGAGTRLSVL.

This clonotype was seen only a few times. The CDR3 DNA reads TGTGCCAGTAGTGCGGGACTAGTTTTCGGATACAATGAGCAGTTCTTC. Its translation is CASSAGLVFGYNEQFF. The chain links TRBV19 to TRBJ2-5; TRBD2 aligns across 8 bases. The J call is uncertain, as TRBJ2-1 better fits the DNA end. Germline V gene data show CDR1 as LNHDA and CDR2 as SQIVND (reference sequence). The CDR3 loop spans 16 amino acids.

In this sample, this clonotype turned up a few times. The V and J genes are TRBV4-3 and TRBJ2-7; 9 nucleotides line up with TRBD2. The DNA end lines up better with TRBJ2-5; the J call may be wrong. CDR1 LGHNA and CDR2 YSLEER come from the germline V gene. CDR3 size: 18 residues. The CDR3 protein is CASSQVIATAGLAETQYF. CDR3 nucleotides: TGCGCCAGCAGCCAAGTGATAGCAACGGCGGGACTAGCCGAGACCCAGTACTTC.

The chain is built from TRBV12-3 or TRBV12-4 and TRBJ1-1; D not resolved. This CDR3 region has 13 residues. Trimming took 5 bases from V and 7 from J, leaving 14 bases between them. The CDR3 region is CASSQRPLREAFF. In DNA, the CDR3 is TGTGCCAGCAGTCAAAGACCGCTTCGTGAAGCTTTCTTT.

V usage is TRBV27 and J usage is TRBJ2-7; 8 bases map to TRBD2. In germline, CDR1 is MNHEY, CDR2 SMNVEV (reference sequence). This CDR3 contains 14 residues. V shed 6 bases, J shed 3 bases, and the junction held 7 bases outside the gene matches. The CDR3 protein is CASSLSGGYYEQYF. The CDR3 nucleotides are TGTGCCAGCAGCCTCAGCGGGGGATACTACGAGCAGTACTTC.

This clonotype was counted once. V and J are TRBV7-8 and TRBJ1-6; 7 bases are a match to TRBD1. Germline V CDR1 and CDR2: SGHVS, FQNEAQ. J was trimmed by 7 bases and V by 5 bases; bases with no gene match: 8. The CDR3 runs to 15 residues. The CDR3 loop is CASSAVRDRNSPLHF. The CDR3 DNA sequence: TGTGCCAGCAGCGCAGTCCGGGACAGAAATTCACCCCTCCACTTT. Combining the CDR3 with reference TRBV7-8 and TRBJ1-6 gives the whole variable domain GAGVSQSPRYKVAKRGQDVALRCDPISGHVSLFWYQQALGQGPEFLTYFQNEAQLDKSGLPSDRFFAERPEGSVSTLKIQRTQQEDSAVYLCASSAVRDRNSPLHFGNGTRLTVT.

The chain employs TRBV21-1 and TRBJ2-1; the table's D call of TRBD1 was not tested on the DNA. TRBV21-1 is flagged as a pseudogene. The CDR3 covers 15 residues. The CDR3 here is CASSESFRDHNEQFF. The CDR3 DNA is TGTGCCAGCAGCGAATCCTTCCGGGACCACAATGAGCAGTTCTTC.

A few counts support this clonotype. The chain links TRBV20-1 to TRBJ2-5; unclear D gene. Germline CDR1 reads DFQATT; CDR2 reads SNEGSKA (reference sequence). Trimming removed 5 bases at V and 4 bases at J, with 14 bases between. CDR3 length equals 13 residues. The chain's CDR3 is CSARLAIRETQYF. As DNA, the CDR3 is TGCAGTGCTCGTCTGGCGATCCGAGAGACCCAGTACTTC.

The V and J genes are TRBV5-6 and TRBJ2-1; 12 nucleotides line up with TRBD1. The CDR3 is made up of 15 amino acids. Germline-derived CDR1 and CDR2 are SGHDT and YYEEEE. Trimming removed 4 bases from V and 8 bases from J; junction bases left unmatched: 7. CDR3 in amino acids: CASSQGQGAMHEQFF. DNA for the CDR3: TGTGCCAGCAGCCAGGGACAGGGGGCGATGCATGAGCAGTTCTTC.

The genes are TRBV18 and TRBJ1-1; D is ambiguous. Germline CDR1 reads KGHSH; CDR2 reads LQKENI. Trimming stripped 3 bases from V and 7 bases from J, with 12 bases between. The CDR3 is 13 residues long. The CDR3 region is CASSPSQSGEAFF. The CDR3 DNA is TGTGCCAGCTCACCCTCCCAGAGCGGTGAAGCTTTCTTT.

This clonotype has a handful of counts. The V gene is TRBV27, the J gene TRBJ1-4; 7 nucleotides agree with TRBD1. The CDR3 spans 15 residues. Germline V lookup: CDR1 MNHEY, CDR2 SMNVEV (reference sequence). J gave up 10 bases and V 6 bases, and 14 bases lay outside the gene matches. The CDR3 is CASRERQGPVGKLFF. The CDR3 DNA reads TGTGCCAGCAGAGAGAGACAGGGACCGGTGGGAAAACTGTTTTTT.

The chain is built from TRBV27 and TRBJ2-3; 7 bases are shared with TRBD2. The trim removed 2 bases at V and 0 bases at J, leaving 17 bases unmatched. CDR3 length equals 20 residues. Germline V gene sequence: CDR1 MNHEY, CDR2 SMNVEV (reference sequence). The CDR3 loop reads CASSLRKGLAETPSTDTQYF. CDR3 nucleotides: TGTGCCAGCAGTTTACGGAAGGGGCTAGCGGAAACACCTAGCACAGATACGCAGTATTTT.

The rearrangement links TRBV7-2 to TRBJ2-1, with 11 bases aligning to TRBD2. CDR1 is SGHTA and CDR2 is FQGNSA in the germline V gene. V trimming: 1 base; J trimming: 4 bases; junction bases outside the gene matches: 9. The CDR3 totals 18 residues. The CDR3 region has the DNA TGTGCCAGCAGCTTAGTCCCCCGACGACTAGCGGGGTACAATGAGCAGTTCTTC. Translation: CASSLVPRRLAGYNEQFF.

The chain recombines TRBV29-1 with TRBJ2-5, with a possible D match to TRBD2 (6 bases). The end of the DNA aligns better with TRBJ2-1, so the J call may be wrong. The CDR3 loop spans 14 amino acids. Germline V gene data show CDR1 as SQVTM and CDR2 as ANQGSEA. The CDR3 reads CSVERLAPNNEQFF. The CDR3 bases are TGCAGCGTCGAACGGCTAGCGCCTAACAATGAGCAGTTCTTC.

This chain connects TRBV6-1 to TRBJ2-5; 8 bases are a match to TRBD1. This CDR3 has 14 amino acids. Germline V gene data show CDR1 as MNHNS and CDR2 as SASEGT. J lost 3 bases, V lost 3 bases, and 3 bases had no gene match. The CDR3 spells CASSDVDREETQYF. The CDR3 DNA reads as TGTGCCAGCAGTGACGTGGACAGGGAAGAGACCCAGTACTTC.

For the CDR3, the DNA is TGCGCCAGCAGCTTGAGTGGTGGTCCCGGGGAGCTGTTTTTT. Its translation is CASSLSGGPGELFF. The rearrangement joins TRBV5-1 to TRBJ2-2; D gene ambiguous. Germline V gene sequence: CDR1 SGHRS, CDR2 YFSETQ. The CDR3 runs 14 residues. Trimming pared 1 base from V and 6 bases from J, leaving 10 bases between.

The chain is built from TRBV29-1 and TRBJ2-7, with 9 bases identical to TRBD1. CDR1 and CDR2 (germline): SQVTM, ANQGSEA. Trimming cost V 4 bases and J 1 base; bases outside gene matches: 5. This CDR3 contains 14 residues. The CDR3 here is CSVVGTGSSYEQYF. CDR3 bases: TGCAGCGTTGTTGGGACAGGGTCTTCCTACGAGCAGTACTTC.

This chain connects TRBV29-1 to TRBJ2-3; D is perhaps TRBD1 (6 bases). Looked up from germline, CDR1 is SQVTM and CDR2 is ANQGSEA. This CDR3 contains 13 residues. Deletions cut 2 bases from V and 5 bases from J, with 11 bases between. The CDR3 DNA reads as TGCAGCGTTGAATATGGGGGCGGAGATACGCAGTATTTT. It translates to CSVEYGGGDTQYF.

This chain joins TRBV9 and TRBJ2-1; D is perhaps TRBD1 (6 bases). The CDR3 runs to 15 residues. Between the trimmed V and J ends, which lost 2 bases and 7 bases, there was a span of 16 bases. Germline CDR1 and CDR2: SGDLS and YYNGEE. The CDR3 protein is CASSVGARGDNEQFF. The CDR3 DNA follows: TGTGCCAGCAGCGTGGGGGCCAGAGGGGATAATGAGCAGTTCTTC.